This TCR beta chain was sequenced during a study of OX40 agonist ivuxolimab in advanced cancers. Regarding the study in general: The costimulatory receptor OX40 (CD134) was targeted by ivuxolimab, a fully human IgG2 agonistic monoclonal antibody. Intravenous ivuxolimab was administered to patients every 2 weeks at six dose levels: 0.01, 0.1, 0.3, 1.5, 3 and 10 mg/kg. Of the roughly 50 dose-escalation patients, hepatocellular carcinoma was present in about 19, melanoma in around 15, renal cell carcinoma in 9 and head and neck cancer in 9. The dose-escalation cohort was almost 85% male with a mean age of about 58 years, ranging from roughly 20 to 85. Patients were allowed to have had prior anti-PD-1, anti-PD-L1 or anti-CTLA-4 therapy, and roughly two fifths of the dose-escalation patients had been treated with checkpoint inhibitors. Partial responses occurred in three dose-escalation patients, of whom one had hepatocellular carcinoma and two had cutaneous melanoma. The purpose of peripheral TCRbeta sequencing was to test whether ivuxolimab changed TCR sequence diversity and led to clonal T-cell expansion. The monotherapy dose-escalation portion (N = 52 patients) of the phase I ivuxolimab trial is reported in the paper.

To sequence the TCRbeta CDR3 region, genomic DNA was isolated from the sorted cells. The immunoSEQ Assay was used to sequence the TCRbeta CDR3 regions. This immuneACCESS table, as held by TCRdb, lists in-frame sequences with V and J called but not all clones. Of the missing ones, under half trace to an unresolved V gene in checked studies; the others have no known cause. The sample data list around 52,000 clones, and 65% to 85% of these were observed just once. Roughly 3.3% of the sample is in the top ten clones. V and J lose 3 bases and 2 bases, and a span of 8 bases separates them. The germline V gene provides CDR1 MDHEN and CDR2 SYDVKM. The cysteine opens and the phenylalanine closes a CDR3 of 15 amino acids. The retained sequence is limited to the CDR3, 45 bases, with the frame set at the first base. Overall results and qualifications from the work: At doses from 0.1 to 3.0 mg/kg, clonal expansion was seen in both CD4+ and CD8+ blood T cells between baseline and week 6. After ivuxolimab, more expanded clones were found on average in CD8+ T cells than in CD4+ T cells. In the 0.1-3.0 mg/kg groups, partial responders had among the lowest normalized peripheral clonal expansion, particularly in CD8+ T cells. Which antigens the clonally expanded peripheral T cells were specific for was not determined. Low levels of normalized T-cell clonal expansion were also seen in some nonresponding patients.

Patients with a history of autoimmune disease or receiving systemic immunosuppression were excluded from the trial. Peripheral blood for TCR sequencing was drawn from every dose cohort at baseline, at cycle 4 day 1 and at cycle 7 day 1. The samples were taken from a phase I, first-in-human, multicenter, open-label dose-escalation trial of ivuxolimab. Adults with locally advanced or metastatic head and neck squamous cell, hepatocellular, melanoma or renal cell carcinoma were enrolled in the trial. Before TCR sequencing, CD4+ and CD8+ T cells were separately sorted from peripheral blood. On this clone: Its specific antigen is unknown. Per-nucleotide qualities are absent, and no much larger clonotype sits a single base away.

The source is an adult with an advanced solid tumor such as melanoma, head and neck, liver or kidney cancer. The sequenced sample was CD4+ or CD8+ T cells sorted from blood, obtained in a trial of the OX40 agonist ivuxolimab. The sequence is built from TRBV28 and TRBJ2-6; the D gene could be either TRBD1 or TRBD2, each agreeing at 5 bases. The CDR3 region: CASSFGAPGANVLTF. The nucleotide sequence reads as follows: TGTGCCAGCAGTTTCGGGGCCCCTGGGGCCAACGTCCTGACTTTC.